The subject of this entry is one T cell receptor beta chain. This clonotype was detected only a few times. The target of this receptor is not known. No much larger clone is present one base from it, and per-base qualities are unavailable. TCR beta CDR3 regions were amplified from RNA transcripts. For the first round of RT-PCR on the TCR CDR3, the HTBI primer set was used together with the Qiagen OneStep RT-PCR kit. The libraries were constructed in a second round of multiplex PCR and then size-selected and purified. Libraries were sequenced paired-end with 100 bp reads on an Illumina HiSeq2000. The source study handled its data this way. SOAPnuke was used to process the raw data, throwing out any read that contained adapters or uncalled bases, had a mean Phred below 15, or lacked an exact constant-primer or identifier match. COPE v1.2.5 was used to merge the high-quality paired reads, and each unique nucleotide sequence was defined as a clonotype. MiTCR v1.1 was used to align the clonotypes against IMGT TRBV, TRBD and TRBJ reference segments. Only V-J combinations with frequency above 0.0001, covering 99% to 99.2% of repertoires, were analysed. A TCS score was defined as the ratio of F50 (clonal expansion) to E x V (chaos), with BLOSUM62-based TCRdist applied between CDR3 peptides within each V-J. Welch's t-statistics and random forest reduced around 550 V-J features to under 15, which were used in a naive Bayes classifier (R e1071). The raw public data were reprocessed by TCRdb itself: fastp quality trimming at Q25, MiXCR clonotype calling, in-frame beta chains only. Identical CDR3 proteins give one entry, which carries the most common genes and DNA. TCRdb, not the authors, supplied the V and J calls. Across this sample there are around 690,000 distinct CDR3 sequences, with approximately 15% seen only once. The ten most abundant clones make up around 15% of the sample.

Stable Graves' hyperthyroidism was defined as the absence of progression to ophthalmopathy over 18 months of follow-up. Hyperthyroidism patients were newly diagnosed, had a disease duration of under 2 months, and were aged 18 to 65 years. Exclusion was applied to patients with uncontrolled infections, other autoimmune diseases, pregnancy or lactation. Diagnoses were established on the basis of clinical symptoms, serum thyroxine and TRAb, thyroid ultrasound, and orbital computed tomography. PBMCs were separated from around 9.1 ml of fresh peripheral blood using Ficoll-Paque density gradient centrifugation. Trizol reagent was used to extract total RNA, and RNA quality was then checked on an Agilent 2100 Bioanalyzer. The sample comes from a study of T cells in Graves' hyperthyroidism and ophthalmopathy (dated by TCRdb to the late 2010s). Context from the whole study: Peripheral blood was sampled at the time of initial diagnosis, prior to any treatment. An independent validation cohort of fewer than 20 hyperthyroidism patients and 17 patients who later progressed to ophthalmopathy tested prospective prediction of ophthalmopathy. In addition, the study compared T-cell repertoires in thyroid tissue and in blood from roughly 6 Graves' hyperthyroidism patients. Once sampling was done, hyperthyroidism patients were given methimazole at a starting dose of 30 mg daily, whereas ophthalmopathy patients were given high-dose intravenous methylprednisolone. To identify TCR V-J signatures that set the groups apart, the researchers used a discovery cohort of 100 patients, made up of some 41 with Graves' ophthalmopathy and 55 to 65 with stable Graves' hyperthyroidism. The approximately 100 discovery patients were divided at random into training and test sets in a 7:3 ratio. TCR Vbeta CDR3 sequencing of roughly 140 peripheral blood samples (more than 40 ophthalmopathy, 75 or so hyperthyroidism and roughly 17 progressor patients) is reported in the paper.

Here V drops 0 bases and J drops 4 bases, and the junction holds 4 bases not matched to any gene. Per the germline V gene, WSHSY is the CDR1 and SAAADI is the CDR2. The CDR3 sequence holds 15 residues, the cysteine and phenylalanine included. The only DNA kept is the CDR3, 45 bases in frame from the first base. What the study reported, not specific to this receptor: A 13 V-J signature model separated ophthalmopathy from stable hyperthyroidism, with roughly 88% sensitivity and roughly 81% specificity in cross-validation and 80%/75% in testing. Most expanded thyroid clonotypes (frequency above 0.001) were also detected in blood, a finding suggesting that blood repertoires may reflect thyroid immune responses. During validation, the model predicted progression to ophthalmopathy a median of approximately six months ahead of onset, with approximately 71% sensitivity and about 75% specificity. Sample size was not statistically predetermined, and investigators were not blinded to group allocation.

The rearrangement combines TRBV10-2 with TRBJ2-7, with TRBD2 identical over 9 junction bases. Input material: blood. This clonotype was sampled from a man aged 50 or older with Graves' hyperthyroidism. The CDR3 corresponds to CASSESAGGPYEQYF. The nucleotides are TGCGCCAGCAGTGAGTCCGCGGGAGGGCCTTACGAGCAGTACTTC.